Listed here are 2 T cell receptor beta chains from one sample, sequenced in a study of blood T cell repertoires in COVID-19. TCRdb's copy holds only in-frame clones and misses some; the assay was immunoSEQ multiplex PCR. The sample yields about 78,000 clones, about 85% seen once. Sequencing was done on a sample of peripheral blood. Receptors were obtained from a man in his sixties with active or convalescent COVID-19.

The chain is built from TRBV5-1 and TRBJ1-1, with 7 nucleotides matching TRBD1. The CDR3 spans 15 residues. CDR1 is SGHRS and CDR2 is YFSETQ in the germline V gene. V shed 4 bases, J shed 0 bases, and the junction held 6 bases outside the gene matches. The CDR3 coding sequence is TGCGCCAGCAGCCCATCCGGGACAGTGAACACTGAAGCTTTCTTT. It is translated as CASSPSGTVNTEAFF. The full variable domain, completed using reference TRBV5-1 and TRBJ1-1, is KAGVTQTPRYLIKTRGQQVTLSCSPISGHRSVSWYQQTPGQGLQFLFEYFSETQRNKGNFPGRFSGRQFSNSRSEMNVSTLELGDSALYLCASSPSGTVNTEAFFGQGTRLTVV.

This clone occurred once. The chain carries TRBV29-1 and TRBJ1-2; no definite D call. The germline V and J ends were trimmed by 0 bases and 4 bases, with 12 bases remaining between them. Germline-derived CDR1 and CDR2 are SQVTM and ANQGSEA. This CDR3 is built from 14 residues. DNA for the CDR3: TGCAGCGTTGAAGATCTTCGGCAGGTCTATGGCTACACCTTC. Protein product: CSVEDLRQVYGYTF.